The next 8 T cell receptor beta chains were all read from a single sample in a study of blood T cell repertoires in COVID-19 (dated by TCRdb to 2020 to 2022). Libraries were constructed by the immunoSEQ multiplex PCR assay. Imported from immuneACCESS, the table was reduced by TCRdb to in-frame sequences with V and J called. These copies leave out some clones; in studies compared against another copy, an unresolved V gene accounts for under half, and the cause of the remainder is not known. For this sample the table gives some 200,000 clones, of which 90% to 95% were detected only once. The ten largest account for 0.6% to 0.9% of the sample. The sequencing input was peripheral blood. The receptor set was obtained from a young man with COVID-19, enrolled during active disease.

This chain links TRBV9 with TRBJ2-3, with 13 bases lining up with TRBD2. CDR1 SGDLS and CDR2 YYNGEE come from the germline V gene. The length of the CDR3 is 21 residues. Trimming removed 0 bases from V and 1 base from J; junction bases left unmatched: 14. In DNA form, the CDR3 reads TGTGCCAGCAGCGTAGAGGTTGGTACTAGCGGGGGGGCCTGGGGCACAGATACGCAGTATTTT. It yields the protein CASSVEVGTSGGAWGTDTQYF.

The CDR3 spells CAWSPGQLTEAFF. The CDR3 nucleotides are TGTGCCTGGAGTCCAGGACAGCTCACTGAAGCTTTCTTT. V is TRBV30 and J is TRBJ1-1, with D possibly TRBD1 on 6 matching bases. V lost 2 bases to trimming and J lost 4 bases, with 11 bases between them. Germline-derived CDR1 and CDR2 are GTSNPN and SVGIG (reference sequence). This CDR3 is built from 13 residues.

The V call is TRBV2, the J call TRBJ2-7; weak D call: TRBD2 (6 bases). Germline V lookup: CDR1 SNHLY, CDR2 FYNNEI. The CDR3 covers 14 residues. Trimming removed 4 bases at V and 7 bases at J, with 17 bases between. The DNA for the CDR3 is TGTGCCAGCAGTGTTTTGAGGACTACTGGGGAGCAGTACTTC. The encoded protein is CASSVLRTTGEQYF.

A single count supports this clone. The gene calls are TRBV5-6 and TRBJ1-3, with D perhaps matching TRBD1 (5 bases). The CDR3 loop spans 13 amino acids. Trimming stripped 4 bases from V and 8 bases from J, with 13 bases between. Germline-derived CDR1 and CDR2 are SGHDT and YYEEEE. The chain's CDR3 is CASSGQGVHTIYF. The CDR3 DNA follows: TGTGCCAGCAGCGGACAAGGGGTGCACACCATATATTTT.

The rearrangement joins TRBV9 to TRBJ2-3; maybe TRBD2 (5 bases). Germline-derived CDR1 and CDR2 are SGDLS and YYNGEE. The CDR3 spans 15 residues. V gave up 6 bases and J gave up 2 bases, with 16 bases separating them. In nucleotides, the CDR3 is TGTGCCAGCACCAGGACTTCGGCAAACACAGATACGCAGTATTTT. It encodes CASTRTSANTDTQYF.

This chain links TRBV19 with TRBJ1-2; 10 bases fit TRBD1. V shed 7 bases, J shed 2 bases, and the junction held 10 bases outside the gene matches. The V gene's germline CDR1 is LNHDA and CDR2 SQIVND (reference sequence). The CDR3 is made up of 16 amino acids. CDR3 sequence: CASTPGGQGSNYGYTF. CDR3 sequence (DNA): TGTGCCAGTACCCCGGGGGGACAGGGGTCCAACTATGGCTACACCTTC.

The table lists this clone with a count of one. The CDR3 coding sequence is TGTGCCAGCAGCTTCAGGGGAAGGACAAATCAGCCCCAGCATTTT. This translates into CASSFRGRTNQPQHF. The V call is TRBV5-6, the J call TRBJ1-5; weak D call: TRBD1 (6 bases). Germline V lookup: CDR1 SGHDT, CDR2 YYEEEE. The CDR3 is 15 residues long. The V end lost 2 bases, the J end lost 4 bases, and 13 bases lay between the germline ends.

The rearrangement joins TRBV30 to TRBJ1-2; the D gene is possibly TRBD1 (5 bases). The CDR3 runs to 17 residues. Trimming took off 4 bases at V and 3 bases at J, with 24 bases between the two ends. Per the germline V gene, CDR1 is GTSNPN and CDR2 is SVGIG (reference sequence). Here the CDR3 DNA reads TGTGCCTGGAACCCACAGTGGGGCGGGGAGGTTGACTATGGCTACACCTTC. Translation gives CAWNPQWGGEVDYGYTF. Using reference TRBV30 and TRBJ1-2 for the parts outside the CDR3, the full variable domain is SQTIHQWPATLVQPVGSPLSLECTVEGTSNPNLYWYRQAAGRGLQLLFYSVGIGQISSEVPQNLSASRPQDRQFILSSKKLLLSDSGFYLCAWNPQWGGEVDYGYTFGSGTRLTVV.